Below are 16 T cell receptor beta chains sequenced from a single sample in a study of beta chain features in type 1 diabetes (dated by TCRdb to 2017 to 2018). Findings and caveats that apply to the study as a whole: A moderate but significant shortening of TCRB CDR3 length was observed in type 1 diabetes patients in all four CD4+ subsets.

The antigens of these receptors remain unknown. Libraries were made using the immunoSEQ multiplex PCR assay. The High Capacity cDNA Reverse Transcription Kit was used to reverse transcribe all of the isolated RNA, meaning that expressed TCRB transcripts were what got sequenced. TCRdb took over this immuneACCESS table, retaining in-frame rearrangements with V and J assigned. Such tables are incomplete; in checked studies, under half of the missing clones stem from an unresolved V gene, and the remainder is unexplained. The sample table holds around 260,000 clones, of which around 20% were seen once. About 0.028% of the sample rests with the top ten. The sequenced material came from naive CD4+ T cells from blood. In light of the paper, this sample's cell subset or site label describes: true naive CD4+ T cells. Receptors were obtained from a woman aged 40 to 50 with type 1 diabetes.

As to this clone: Compared with germline, one end of the junction differs, possibly owing to a read error. V gene TRBV30 combines with J gene TRBJ1-2; 8 bases fit TRBD1. The V gene's germline CDR1 is GTSNPN and CDR2 SVGIG (reference sequence). The CDR3 loop spans 10 amino acids. This chain's CDR3 is CAWGPGQGNF. The DNA of the CDR3 is TGTGCCTGGGGACCCGGACAGGGTAACTTC.

This clone was counted between two and nine times. The J gene is TRBJ1-1, the V gene TRBV28; 9 positions match TRBD1. Germline trimming cut 1 base from V and 4 bases from J; bases unmatched to any gene: 1. CDR3 size: 14 residues. The germline CDR1 and CDR2 sequences are MDHEN and SYDVKM. The CDR3 region is CASSLSDRGTEAFF. In DNA form, the CDR3 reads TGTGCCAGCAGTTTATCGGACAGGGGCACTGAAGCTTTCTTT.

The genes are TRBV25-1 and TRBJ2-7, with D perhaps TRBD1 (6 bases). Trimming left V 2 bases short and J 4 bases short, with 12 bases between. This CDR3 comprises 14 residues. The germline gives CDR1 MGHDK, CDR2 SYGVNS. The CDR3 region has the DNA TGTGCCAGCAGTGAAATGGGACAAGAGTACGAGCAGTACTTC. It is translated as CASSEMGQEYEQYF.

The genes are TRBV9 and TRBJ1-1; a weak D match, TRBD1 (6 bases). Germline V gene sequence: CDR1 SGDLS, CDR2 YYNGEE. The CDR3 is 13 residues long. Trimming left V 5 bases short and J 3 bases short, with 11 bases between. CDR3 in amino acids: CASSLNRDTEAFF. CDR3 nucleotides: TGTGCCAGCAGTCTAAACAGGGACACTGAAGCTTTCTTT.

About this clone itself: The sample has other DNA sequences that encode this CDR3 too. The rearrangement links TRBV5-1 to TRBJ2-5; D not resolved. This CDR3 comprises 14 residues. Trimming stripped 0 bases from V and 1 base from J, with 7 bases between. Germline CDR1 reads SGHRS; CDR2 reads YFSETQ. The CDR3 spells CASSLGALQETQYF. The CDR3 nucleotides read TGCGCCAGCAGCTTGGGCGCCCTCCAAGAGACCCAGTACTTC.

This clone has only a few counts. This sequence joins TRBV6-5 and TRBJ2-5; 9 bases align to TRBD2. Germline lookup yields CDR1 MNHEY and CDR2 SVGAGI. V shed 6 bases and J 5 bases; nucleotides not matched to a gene: 10. The CDR3 spans 15 residues. CDR3 in amino acids: CASSTGTSSRETQYF. CDR3 DNA: TGTGCCAGCAGCACCGGGACTAGCAGTAGGGAGACCCAGTACTTC.

V usage is TRBV18 and J usage is TRBJ1-2; TRBD1 is a possible D gene (5 bases). V lost 1 base and J lost 2, with 5 bases in between. The CDR3 is 13 amino acids. Germline-derived CDR1 and CDR2 are KGHSH and LQKENI. CDR3 protein: CASSPRTNYGYTF. The CDR3 DNA is TGTGCCAGCTCACCACGGACAAACTATGGCTACACCTTC.

This clone was seen a few times. CDR3 sequence reads: CASSLPGFRLASTDTQYF. The CDR3 DNA is TGTGCCAGCAGCTTGCCGGGGTTCCGATTAGCTAGCACAGATACGCAGTATTTT. This chain connects TRBV5-4 to TRBJ2-3, with a possible D match to TRBD2 (5 bases). Trimming pared 1 base from V and 0 bases from J, leaving 18 bases between. Germline V lookup: CDR1 SGHNT, CDR2 YYREEE (reference sequence). The length of the CDR3 is 18 residues.

The rearrangement joins TRBV30 to TRBJ1-1; tentatively, D is TRBD1 (5 bases). The V end lost 2 bases, the J end lost 4 bases, and 11 bases lay between the germline ends. The CDR3 covers 13 residues. Germline CDR1 reads GTSNPN; CDR2 reads SVGIG (reference sequence). For the CDR3, the DNA is TGTGCCTGGAGTACCCAGGGCCCCACTGAAGCTTTCTTT. Translating it yields CAWSTQGPTEAFF. The full variable domain, rest sourced from reference TRBV30 and TRBJ1-1, is SQTIHQWPATLVQPVGSPLSLECTVEGTSNPNLYWYRQAAGRGLQLLFYSVGIGQISSEVPQNLSASRPQDRQFILSSKKLLLSDSGFYLCAWSTQGPTEAFFGQGTRLTVV.

V and J are TRBV9 and TRBJ2-3, with D possibly being TRBD2 (5 bases). The germline V and J ends were trimmed by 3 bases and 5 bases, with 16 bases remaining between them. Germline CDR1 reads SGDLS; CDR2 reads YYNGEE. This CDR3 contains 15 residues. The CDR3 loop reads CASSERVDRGDTQYF. As DNA, the CDR3 is TGTGCCAGCAGCGAGCGTGTCGACCGGGGAGATACGCAGTATTTT.

This clone was observed a few times. The chain uses TRBV18 and TRBJ1-1; weak D call: TRBD1 (5 bases). This CDR3 has 13 amino acids. CDR1 and CDR2 from the germline V gene are KGHSH and LQKENI. Trimming removed 4 bases at V and 4 bases at J, with 10 bases between. The CDR3 is CASSQQGGTEAFF. The CDR3 DNA reads as TGTGCCAGCTCACAGCAGGGAGGCACTGAAGCTTTCTTT. The variable domain in full, with the rest retrieved from reference TRBV18 and TRBJ1-1, is NAGVMQNPRHLVRRRGQEARLRCSPMKGHSHVYWYRQLPEEGLKFMVYLQKENIIDESGMPKERFSAEFPKEGPSILRIQQVVRGDSAAYFCASSQQGGTEAFFGQGTRLTVV.

In its sample, this clone was seen a few times. V is TRBV18 and J is TRBJ2-1, with TRBD2 as a possible D gene (6 bases). Trimming took 1 base from V and 8 from J, leaving 6 bases between them. The CDR3 runs to 12 residues. The germline V gene has CDR1 KGHSH and CDR2 LQKENI. The CDR3 loop reads CASSPRGDEQFF. CDR3 DNA: TGTGCCAGCTCACCACGGGGGGATGAGCAGTTCTTC.

The table lists this clone with a few counts. The chain joins TRBV28 to TRBJ2-6; 8 bases fit TRBD1. The ends lost 5 bases at V and 2 bases at J; junction bases unmatched: 11. Germline assignment: CDR1 MDHEN and CDR2 SYDVKM. The CDR3 contains 18 residues. The CDR3 nucleotides read TGTGCCAGCAGTCCCGCCGGACAGGGTGCCCCTGGGGCCAACGTCCTGACTTTC. It translates to CASSPAGQGAPGANVLTF.

The chain joins TRBV15 to TRBJ2-3; TRBD1 aligns across 8 bases. Germline CDR1 LNHNV, CDR2 YYDKDF (reference sequence). V shed 0 bases, J shed 1 base, and the junction held 3 bases outside the gene matches. The CDR3 runs to 16 residues. CDR3 sequence (DNA): TGTGCCACCAGCAGAGAGGACAGGGCGGGCACAGATACGCAGTATTTT. Its translation: CATSREDRAGTDTQYF.

The J gene is TRBJ2-1, the V gene TRBV5-1; no definite D call. This CDR3 has 13 amino acids. Looked up from germline, CDR1 is SGHRS and CDR2 is YFSETQ. Trimming removed 1 base at V and 5 bases at J, with 7 bases between. This CDR3 reads CASSLQVNNEQFF. CDR3 in DNA: TGCGCCAGCAGCTTGCAGGTTAACAATGAGCAGTTCTTC.

This clone has just a few counts. The V call is TRBV28, the J call TRBJ2-2; D not certain. Trimming left V 2 bases short and J 7 bases short, with 11 bases between. This CDR3 has 14 amino acids. The V gene's germline CDR1 is MDHEN and CDR2 SYDVKM. CDR3 loop: CASSLRHFGGELFF. For the CDR3, the DNA is TGTGCCAGCAGTTTAAGACATTTCGGCGGGGAGCTGTTTTTT.